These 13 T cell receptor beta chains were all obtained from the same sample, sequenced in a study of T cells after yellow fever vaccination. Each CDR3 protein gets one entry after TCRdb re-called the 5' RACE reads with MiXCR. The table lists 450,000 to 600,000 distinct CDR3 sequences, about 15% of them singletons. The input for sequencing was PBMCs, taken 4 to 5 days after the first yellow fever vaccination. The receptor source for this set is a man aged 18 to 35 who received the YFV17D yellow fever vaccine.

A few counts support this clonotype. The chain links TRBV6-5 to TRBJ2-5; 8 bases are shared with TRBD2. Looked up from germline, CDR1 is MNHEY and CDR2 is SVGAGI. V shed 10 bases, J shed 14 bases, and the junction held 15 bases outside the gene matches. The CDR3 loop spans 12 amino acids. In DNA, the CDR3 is TGTGCCACCGAAAGCGCCGGGACTAGGGTTTACTTC. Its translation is CATESAGTRVYF.

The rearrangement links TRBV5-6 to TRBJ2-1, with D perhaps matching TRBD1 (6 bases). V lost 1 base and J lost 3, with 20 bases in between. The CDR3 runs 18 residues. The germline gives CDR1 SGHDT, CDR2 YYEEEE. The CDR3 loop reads CASSLIQFWDIDYNEQFF. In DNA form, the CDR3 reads TGTGCCAGCAGCTTGATTCAGTTTTGGGACATAGACTACAATGAGCAGTTCTTC.

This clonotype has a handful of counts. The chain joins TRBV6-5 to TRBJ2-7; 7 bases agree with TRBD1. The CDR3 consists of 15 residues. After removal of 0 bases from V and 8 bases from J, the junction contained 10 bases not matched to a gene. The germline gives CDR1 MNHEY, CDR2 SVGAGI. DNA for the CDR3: TGTGCCAGCAGTTACTCGGCAGGGGGTCCCCTCCAGCAGTACGTC. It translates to CASSYSAGGPLQQYV.

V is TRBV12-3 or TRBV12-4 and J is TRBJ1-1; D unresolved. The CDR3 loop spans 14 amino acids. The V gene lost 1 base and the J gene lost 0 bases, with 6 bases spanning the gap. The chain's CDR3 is CASSLVNMNTEAFF. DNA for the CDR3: TGTGCCAGCAGTTTAGTCAACATGAACACTGAAGCTTTCTTT.

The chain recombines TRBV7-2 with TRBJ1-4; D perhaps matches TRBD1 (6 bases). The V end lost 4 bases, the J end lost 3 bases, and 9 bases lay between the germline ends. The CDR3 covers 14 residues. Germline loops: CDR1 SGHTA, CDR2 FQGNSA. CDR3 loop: CASSWTVSNEKLFF. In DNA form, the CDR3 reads TGTGCCAGCAGCTGGACAGTTTCTAATGAAAAACTGTTTTTT.

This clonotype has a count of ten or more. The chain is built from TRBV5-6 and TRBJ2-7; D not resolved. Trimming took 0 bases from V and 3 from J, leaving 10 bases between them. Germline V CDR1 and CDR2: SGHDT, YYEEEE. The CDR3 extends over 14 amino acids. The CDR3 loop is CASSLVGSNYEQYF. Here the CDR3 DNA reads TGTGCCAGCAGCTTGGTAGGCTCGAACTACGAGCAGTACTTC.

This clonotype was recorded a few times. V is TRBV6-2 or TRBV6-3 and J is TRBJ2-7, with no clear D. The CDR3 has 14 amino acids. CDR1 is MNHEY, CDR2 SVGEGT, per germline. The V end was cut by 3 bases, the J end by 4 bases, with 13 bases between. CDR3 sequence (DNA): TGTGCCAGCAGTTATCTTCCCGGATTTTACGAGCAGTACGTC. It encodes CASSYLPGFYEQYV.

CDR3 loop: CASSLRRDRTIAQYF. CDR3 nucleotides: TGTGCCAGCAGCCTGCGGCGGGACCGCACGATTGCGCAGTATTTT. V is TRBV5-5 and J is TRBJ2-3, with a tentative D call TRBD2 (6 bases). The CDR3 covers 15 residues. CDR1 is SGHKS and CDR2 is YYEKEE in the germline V gene (reference sequence). V was clipped by 4 bases and J by 10 bases, with 22 bases between them.

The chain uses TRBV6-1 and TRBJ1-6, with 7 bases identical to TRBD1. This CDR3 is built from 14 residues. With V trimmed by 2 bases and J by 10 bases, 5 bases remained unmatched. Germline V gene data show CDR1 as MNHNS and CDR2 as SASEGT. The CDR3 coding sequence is TGTGCCAGCAGTGAATCCAGGGGGAGATCACCCCTCCACTTT. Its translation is CASSESRGRSPLHF.

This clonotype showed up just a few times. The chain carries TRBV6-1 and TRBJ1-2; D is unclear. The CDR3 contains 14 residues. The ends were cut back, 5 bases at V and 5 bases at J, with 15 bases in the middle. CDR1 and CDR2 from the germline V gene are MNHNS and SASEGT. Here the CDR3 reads CASSNAGRWYGYTF. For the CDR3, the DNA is TGTGCCAGCAGTAATGCCGGGAGGTGGTATGGCTACACCTTC.

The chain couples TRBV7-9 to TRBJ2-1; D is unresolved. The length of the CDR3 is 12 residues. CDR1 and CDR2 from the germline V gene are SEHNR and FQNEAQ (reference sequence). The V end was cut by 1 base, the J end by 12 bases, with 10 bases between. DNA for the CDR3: TGTGCCAGCAGCTTAGTGCGGTATGGGCAGTTCTTC. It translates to CASSLVRYGQFF.

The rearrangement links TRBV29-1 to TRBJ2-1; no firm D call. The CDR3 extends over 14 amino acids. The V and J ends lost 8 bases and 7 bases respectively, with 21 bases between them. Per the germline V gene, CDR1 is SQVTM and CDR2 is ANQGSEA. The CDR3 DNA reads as TGCAGCCCTCGATTGGTGGTGAACTCGAATGAGCAGTTCTTC. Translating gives CSPRLVVNSNEQFF.

CDR3 loop: CASSVQQGGEAFF. The CDR3, as DNA: TGCGCCAGCAGCGTGCAGCAGGGAGGTGAAGCTTTCTTT. The genes are TRBV5-1 and TRBJ1-1; a possible D gene is TRBD1 (5 bases). This CDR3 has 13 residues. Trimming shortened V by 4 bases and J by 7 bases, and 14 bases separated the two germline ends. In germline, CDR1 is SGHRS, CDR2 YFSETQ.